This TCR beta chain was found in a study of Ad26.COV2.S vaccination and SARS-CoV-2 variants. At the level of the study: Ad26.COV2.S shots went into the muscle once or twice, 56 days apart. Study-wide results and limits: The TCR-based breadth and depth measures might underestimate overall T cell responses.

On this clone itself: Its specificity is not known.

TCRdb keeps only in-frame clones here, not all; method: immunoSEQ multiplex PCR. The sample yields under 550,000 clones, 88% seen once. Noted treatment: 19 received Ad26.COV2.S at low or high dose, single or two shots; 5 received placebo; per-sample allocation not given. Samples came from day 63 after the first vaccine or placebo injection. An adult of 18-55 years in Boston served as donor. An Ad26 vector expressing Wuhan-strain SARS-CoV-2 spike served as the vaccine. CDR3 length: 13 residues. Germline loops: CDR1 KGHDR, CDR2 SFDVKD. Trimming removed 9 bases at V and 5 bases at J, with 13 bases between.

The specimen was peripheral blood, collected in a trial of Ad26.COV2.S vaccine versus placebo. The clonotype was recovered from a person between 18 and 65 years old who received the Ad26.COV2.S COVID-19 vaccine or a placebo. The genes are TRBV24-1 and TRBJ1-5; D remains ambiguous. CDR3 amino acids: CATREGNDQPQHF. CDR3 bases: TGTGCCACCCGGGAAGGTAACGATCAGCCCCAGCATTTT.